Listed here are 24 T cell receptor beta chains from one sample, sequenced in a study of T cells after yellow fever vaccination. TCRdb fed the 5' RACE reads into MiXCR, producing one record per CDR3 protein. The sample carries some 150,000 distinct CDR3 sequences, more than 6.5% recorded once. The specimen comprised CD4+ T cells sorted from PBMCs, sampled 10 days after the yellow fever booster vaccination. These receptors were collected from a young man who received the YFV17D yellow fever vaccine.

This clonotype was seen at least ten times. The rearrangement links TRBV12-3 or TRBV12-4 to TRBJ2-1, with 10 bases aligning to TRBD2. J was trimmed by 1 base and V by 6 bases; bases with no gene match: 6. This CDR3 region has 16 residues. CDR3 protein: CASRGSAGGSYNEQFF. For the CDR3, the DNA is TGTGCCAGCAGGGGATCAGCGGGAGGGTCCTACAATGAGCAGTTCTTC.

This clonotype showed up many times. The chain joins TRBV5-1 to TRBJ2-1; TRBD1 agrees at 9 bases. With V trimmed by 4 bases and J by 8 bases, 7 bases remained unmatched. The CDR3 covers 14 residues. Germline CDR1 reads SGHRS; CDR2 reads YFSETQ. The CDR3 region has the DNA TGCGCCAGCAGCATCCGGACAGGGGAGGATGAGCAGTTCTTC. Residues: CASSIRTGEDEQFF.

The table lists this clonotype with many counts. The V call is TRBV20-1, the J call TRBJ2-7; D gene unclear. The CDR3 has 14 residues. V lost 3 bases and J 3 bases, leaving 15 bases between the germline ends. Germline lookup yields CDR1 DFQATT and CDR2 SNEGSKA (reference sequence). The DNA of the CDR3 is TGCAGTGCTAGCGACTCCCAGGTTGTCTACGAGCAGTACTTC. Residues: CSASDSQVVYEQYF.

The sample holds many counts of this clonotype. This CDR3 reads CATSRDVTSGPNEQFF. In DNA form, the CDR3 reads TGTGCCACCAGCAGAGATGTGACTAGCGGCCCCAATGAGCAGTTCTTC. The chain uses TRBV15 and TRBJ2-1; the match to TRBD2 covers 9 bases. In germline, CDR1 is LNHNV, CDR2 YYDKDF (reference sequence). The V segment lost 0 bases and the J segment 6 bases; nucleotides outside the gene matches: 6. This CDR3 comprises 16 residues.

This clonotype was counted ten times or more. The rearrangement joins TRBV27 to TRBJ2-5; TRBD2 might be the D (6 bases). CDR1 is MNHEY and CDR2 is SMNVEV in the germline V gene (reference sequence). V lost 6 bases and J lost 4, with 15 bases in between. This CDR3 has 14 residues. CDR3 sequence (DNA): TGTGCCAGCAGCCTGAGGAGGGTTTCAGAGACCCAGTACTTC. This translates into CASSLRRVSETQYF.

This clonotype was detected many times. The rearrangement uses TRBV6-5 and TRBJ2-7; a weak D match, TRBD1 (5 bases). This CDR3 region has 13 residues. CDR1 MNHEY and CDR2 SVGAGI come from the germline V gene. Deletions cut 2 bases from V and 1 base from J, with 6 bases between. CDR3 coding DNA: TGTGCCAGCAGTTACCGACAGTCCTACGAGCAGTACTTC. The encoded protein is CASSYRQSYEQYF.

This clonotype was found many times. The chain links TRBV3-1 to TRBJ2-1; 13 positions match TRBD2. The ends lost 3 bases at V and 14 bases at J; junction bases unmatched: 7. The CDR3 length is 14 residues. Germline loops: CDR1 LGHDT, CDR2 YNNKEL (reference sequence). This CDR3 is CASSHGTSGNREFF. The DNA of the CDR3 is TGTGCCAGCAGCCACGGGACTAGCGGGAATCGTGAGTTCTTC.

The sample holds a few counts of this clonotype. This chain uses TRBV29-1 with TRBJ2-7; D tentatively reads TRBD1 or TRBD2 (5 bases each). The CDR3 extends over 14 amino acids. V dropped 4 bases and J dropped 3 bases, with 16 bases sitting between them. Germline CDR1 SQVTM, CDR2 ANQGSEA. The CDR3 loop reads CSVGTGRLGYEQYF. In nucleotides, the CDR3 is TGCAGCGTTGGCACGGGGCGATTGGGCTACGAGCAGTACTTC.

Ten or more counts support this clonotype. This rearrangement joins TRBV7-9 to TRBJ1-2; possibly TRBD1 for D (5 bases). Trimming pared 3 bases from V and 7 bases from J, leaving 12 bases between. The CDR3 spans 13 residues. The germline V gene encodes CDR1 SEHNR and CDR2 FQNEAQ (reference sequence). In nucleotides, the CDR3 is TGTGCCAGCAGCTTCGAGGGGCTGGGTGGCTACACCTTC. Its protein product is CASSFEGLGGYTF.

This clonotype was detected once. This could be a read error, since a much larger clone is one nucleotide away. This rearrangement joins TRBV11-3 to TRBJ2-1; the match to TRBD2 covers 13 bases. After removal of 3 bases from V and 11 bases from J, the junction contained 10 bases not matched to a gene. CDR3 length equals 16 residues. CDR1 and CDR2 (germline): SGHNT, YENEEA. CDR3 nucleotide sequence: TGTGCCAGCAGCTTTAGGAGGACTAGCGGGAGTGATCAGCAGTTCTTC. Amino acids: CASSFRRTSGSDQQFF.

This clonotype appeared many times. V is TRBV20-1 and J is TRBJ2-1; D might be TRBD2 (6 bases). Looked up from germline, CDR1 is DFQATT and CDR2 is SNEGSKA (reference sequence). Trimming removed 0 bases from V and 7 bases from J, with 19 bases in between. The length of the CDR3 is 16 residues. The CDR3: CSARDVTDGSGNEQFF. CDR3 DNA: TGCAGTGCTAGAGATGTTACGGACGGGAGTGGGAATGAGCAGTTCTTC.

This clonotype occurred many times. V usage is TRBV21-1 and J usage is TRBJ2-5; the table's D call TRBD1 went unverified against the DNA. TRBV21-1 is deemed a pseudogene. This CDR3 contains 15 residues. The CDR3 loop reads CASSRRQGRLETQYF. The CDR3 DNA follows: TGTGCCAGCAGCAGGAGACAGGGGCGGTTGGAGACCCAGTACTTC.

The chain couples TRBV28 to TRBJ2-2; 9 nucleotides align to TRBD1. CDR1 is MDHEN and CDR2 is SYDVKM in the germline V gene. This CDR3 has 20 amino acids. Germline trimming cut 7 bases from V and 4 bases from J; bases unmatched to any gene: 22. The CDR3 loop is CASKMVSRGQGEIRTGELFF. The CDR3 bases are TGTGCCAGCAAGATGGTGTCTCGGGGACAGGGCGAAATTCGCACCGGGGAGCTGTTTTTT.

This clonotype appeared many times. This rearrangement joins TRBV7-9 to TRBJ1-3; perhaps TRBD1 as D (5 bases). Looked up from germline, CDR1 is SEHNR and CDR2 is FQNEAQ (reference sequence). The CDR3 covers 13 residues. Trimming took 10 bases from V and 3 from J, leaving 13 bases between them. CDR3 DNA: TGTGCCATCCGCGCCAGGGATGGAAACACCATATATTTT. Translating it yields CAIRARDGNTIYF.

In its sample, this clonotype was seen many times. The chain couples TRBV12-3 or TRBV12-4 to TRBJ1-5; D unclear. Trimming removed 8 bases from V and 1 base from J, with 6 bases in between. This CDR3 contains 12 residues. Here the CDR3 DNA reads TGTGCCAGCGGAGTAAGCAATCAGCCCCAGCATTTT. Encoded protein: CASGVSNQPQHF.

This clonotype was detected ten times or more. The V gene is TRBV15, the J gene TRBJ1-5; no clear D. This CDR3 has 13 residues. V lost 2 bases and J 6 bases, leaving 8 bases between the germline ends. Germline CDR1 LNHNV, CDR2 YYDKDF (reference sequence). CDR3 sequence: CATSRLDGQPQHF. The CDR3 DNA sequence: TGTGCCACCAGCAGACTTGATGGTCAGCCCCAGCATTTT.

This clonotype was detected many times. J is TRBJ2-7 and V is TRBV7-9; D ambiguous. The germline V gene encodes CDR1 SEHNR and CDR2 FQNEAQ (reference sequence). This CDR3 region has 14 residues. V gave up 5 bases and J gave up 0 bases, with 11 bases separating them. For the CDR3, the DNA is TGTGCCAGCAGCCCCATACCGGGCTCCTACGAGCAGTACTTC. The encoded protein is CASSPIPGSYEQYF.

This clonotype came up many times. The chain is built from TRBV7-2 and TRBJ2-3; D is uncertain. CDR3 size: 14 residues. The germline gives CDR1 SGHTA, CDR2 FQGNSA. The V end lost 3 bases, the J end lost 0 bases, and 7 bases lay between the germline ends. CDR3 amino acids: CASSFAPSTDTQYF. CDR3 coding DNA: TGTGCCAGCAGCTTCGCTCCTAGCACAGATACGCAGTATTTT.

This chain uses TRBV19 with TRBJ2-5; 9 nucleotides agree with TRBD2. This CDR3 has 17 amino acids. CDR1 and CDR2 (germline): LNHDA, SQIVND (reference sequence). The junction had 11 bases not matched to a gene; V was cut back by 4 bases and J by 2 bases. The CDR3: CASSRVLAAGGQETQYF. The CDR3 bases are TGTGCCAGTAGTAGGGTCTTGGCAGCGGGAGGACAAGAGACCCAGTACTTC.

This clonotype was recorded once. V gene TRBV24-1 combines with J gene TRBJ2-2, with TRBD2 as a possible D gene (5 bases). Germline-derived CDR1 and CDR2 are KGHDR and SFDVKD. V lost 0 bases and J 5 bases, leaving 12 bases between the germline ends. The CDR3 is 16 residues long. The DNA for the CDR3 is TGTGCCACCAGTGATTTGAGAGGGTGGTATACCGGGGAGCTGTTTTTT. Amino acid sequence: CATSDLRGWYTGELFF.

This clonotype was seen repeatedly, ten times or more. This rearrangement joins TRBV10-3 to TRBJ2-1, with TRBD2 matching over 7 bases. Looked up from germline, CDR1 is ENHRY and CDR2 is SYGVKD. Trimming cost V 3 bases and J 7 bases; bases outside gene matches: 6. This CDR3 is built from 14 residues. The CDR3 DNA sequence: TGTGCCATCAGTGACGCATCAGCGGGGAATGAGCAGTTCTTC. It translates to CAISDASAGNEQFF.

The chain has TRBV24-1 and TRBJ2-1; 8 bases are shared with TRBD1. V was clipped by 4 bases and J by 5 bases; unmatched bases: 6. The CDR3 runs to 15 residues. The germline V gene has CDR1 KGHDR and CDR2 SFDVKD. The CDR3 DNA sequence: TGTGCCACCAGTGAACAGGGGGTGGGACACAATGAGCAGTTCTTC. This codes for CATSEQGVGHNEQFF.

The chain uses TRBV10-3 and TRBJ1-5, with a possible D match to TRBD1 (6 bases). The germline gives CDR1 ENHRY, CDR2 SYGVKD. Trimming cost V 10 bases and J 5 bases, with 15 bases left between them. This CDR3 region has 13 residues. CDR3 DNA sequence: TGTGCCAGTTCCGGACAGCGGGATCAGCCCCAGCATTTT. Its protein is CASSGQRDQPQHF.

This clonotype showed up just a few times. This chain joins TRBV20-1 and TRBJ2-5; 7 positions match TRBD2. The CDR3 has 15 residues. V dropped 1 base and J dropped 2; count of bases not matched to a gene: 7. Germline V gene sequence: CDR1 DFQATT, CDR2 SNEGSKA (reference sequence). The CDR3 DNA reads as TGCAGTGCTAGAGGGACTAGAGGTGGGCAAGAGACCCAGTACTTC. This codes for CSARGTRGGQETQYF.